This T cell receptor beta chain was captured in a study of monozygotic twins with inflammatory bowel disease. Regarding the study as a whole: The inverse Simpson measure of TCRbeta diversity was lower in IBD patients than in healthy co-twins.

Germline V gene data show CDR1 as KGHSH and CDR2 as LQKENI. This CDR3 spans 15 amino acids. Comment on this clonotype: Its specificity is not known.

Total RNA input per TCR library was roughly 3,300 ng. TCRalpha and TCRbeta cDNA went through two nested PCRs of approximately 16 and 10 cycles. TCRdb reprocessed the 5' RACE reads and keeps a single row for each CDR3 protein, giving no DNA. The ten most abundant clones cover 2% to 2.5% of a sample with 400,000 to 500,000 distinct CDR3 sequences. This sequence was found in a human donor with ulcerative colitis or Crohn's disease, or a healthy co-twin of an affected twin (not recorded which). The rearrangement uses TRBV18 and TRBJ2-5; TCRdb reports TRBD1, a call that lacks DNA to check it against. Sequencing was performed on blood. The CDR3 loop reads CASSPLAKGGETQYF.